This T cell receptor beta chain came from a study of blood T cell repertoires in COVID-19. Turning to the study itself: Some COVID-19 samples were acute and others convalescent; all came from the United States, Italy and Spain.

This CDR3 comprises 13 residues. Trimming shortened V by 5 bases and J by 4 bases, and 9 bases separated the two germline ends. Looked up from germline, CDR1 is LGHDT and CDR2 is YNNKEL (reference sequence). Sequencing used immunoSEQ multiplex PCR; TCRdb keeps in-frame clones, though not all of them. The sample holds fewer than 300,000 clones, 65% to 90% seen once. The receptor was derived from a human donor in a cohort sampled during active COVID-19. V usage is TRBV3-1 (or the pseudogene TRBV3-2) and J usage is TRBJ1-5; unclear D gene. The sequencing sample was made of peripheral blood. CDR3 DNA sequence: TGTGCCAGCAGCTTCAACAGAAATCAGCCCCAGCATTTT. This sequence encodes CASSFNRNQPQHF.